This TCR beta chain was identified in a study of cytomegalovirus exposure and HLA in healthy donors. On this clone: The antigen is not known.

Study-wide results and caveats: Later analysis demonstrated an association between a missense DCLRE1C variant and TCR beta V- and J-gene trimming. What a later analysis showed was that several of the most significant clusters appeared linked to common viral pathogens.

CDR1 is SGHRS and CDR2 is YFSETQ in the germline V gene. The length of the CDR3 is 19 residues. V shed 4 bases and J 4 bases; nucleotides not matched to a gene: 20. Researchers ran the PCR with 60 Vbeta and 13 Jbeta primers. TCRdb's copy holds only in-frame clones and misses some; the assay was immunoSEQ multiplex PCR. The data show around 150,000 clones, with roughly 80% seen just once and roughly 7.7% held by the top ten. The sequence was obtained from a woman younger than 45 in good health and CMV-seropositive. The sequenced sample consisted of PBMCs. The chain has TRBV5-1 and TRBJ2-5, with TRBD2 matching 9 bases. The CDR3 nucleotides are TGCGCCAGCAGCCCTTTCTTTGGGGCGGGGGGGCCTGTGCGAGAGACCCAGTACTTC. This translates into CASSPFFGAGGPVRETQYF.